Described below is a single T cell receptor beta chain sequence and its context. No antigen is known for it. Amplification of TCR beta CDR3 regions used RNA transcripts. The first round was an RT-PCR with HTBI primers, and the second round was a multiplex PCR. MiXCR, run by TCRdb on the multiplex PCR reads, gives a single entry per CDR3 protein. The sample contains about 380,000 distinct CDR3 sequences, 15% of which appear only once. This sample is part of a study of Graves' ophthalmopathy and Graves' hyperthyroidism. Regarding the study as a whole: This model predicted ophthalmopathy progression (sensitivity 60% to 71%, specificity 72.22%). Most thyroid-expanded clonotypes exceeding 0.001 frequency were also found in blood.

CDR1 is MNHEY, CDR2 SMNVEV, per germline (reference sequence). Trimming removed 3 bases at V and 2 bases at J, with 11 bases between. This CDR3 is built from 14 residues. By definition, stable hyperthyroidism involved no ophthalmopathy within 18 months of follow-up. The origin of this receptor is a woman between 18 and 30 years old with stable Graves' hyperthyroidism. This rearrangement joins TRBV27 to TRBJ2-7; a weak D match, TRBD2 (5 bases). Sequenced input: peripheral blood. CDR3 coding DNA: TGTGCCAGCAGTTTCGGGTCGGGGACCTACGAGCAGTACTTC. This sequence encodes CASSFGSGTYEQYF.